Below are 9 T cell receptor beta chains sequenced from a single sample in a study of blood T cells in healthy people across ages. Using a J-beta primer mix together with a sample-barcoded 5' primer, a second PCR was run for about 6 to 12 cycles. TCRdb reprocessed the 5' RACE reads via MiXCR and lists one record per CDR3 protein. The data hold about 1.5 million distinct CDR3 sequences, with approximately 39% observed a single time. The sequencing sample was made of blood. The source is a young woman in good health.

This clonotype was detected a few times. The V gene is TRBV20-1, the J gene TRBJ2-2; 8 nucleotides agree with TRBD2. In germline, CDR1 is DFQATT, CDR2 SNEGSKA (reference sequence). CDR3 length equals 13 residues. The ends lost 6 bases at V and 4 bases at J; junction bases unmatched: 4. The CDR3 DNA follows: TGCAGTGCGTGGAGCGGGAGCACCGGGGAGCTGTTTTTT. Protein: CSAWSGSTGELFF.

The gene calls are TRBV7-8 and TRBJ1-1; D gene uncertain. V shed 8 bases and J shed 5 bases, with 27 bases lying between them. The CDR3 has 17 residues. Germline CDR1 is SGHVS and CDR2 is FQNEAQ. The CDR3 sequence: CASSMMGSFKRRTEAFF. DNA of the CDR3: TGTGCCAGCTCGATGATGGGGAGTTTTAAGAGAAGGACTGAAGCTTTCTTT. Variable domain in full (rest from reference TRBV7-8 and TRBJ1-1): GAGVSQSPRYKVAKRGQDVALRCDPISGHVSLFWYQQALGQGPEFLTYFQNEAQLDKSGLPSDRFFAERPEGSVSTLKIQRTQQEDSAVYLCASSMMGSFKRRTEAFFGQGTRLTVV.

This clonotype occurred once. The chain couples TRBV4-3 to TRBJ2-3; D is uncertain. Germline V gene sequence: CDR1 LGHNA, CDR2 YSLEER. V lost 0 bases, J lost 6 bases, and 13 bases lay in between. The CDR3 consists of 15 residues. In DNA, the CDR3 is TGCGCCAGCAGCCAAGACTTTCAGGTCGTTGATACGCAGTATTTT. Amino acids: CASSQDFQVVDTQYF.

The table lists this clonotype with a few counts. The rearrangement joins TRBV12-3 or TRBV12-4 to TRBJ1-6; D is undetermined. The CDR3 runs 15 residues. V lost 10 bases and J 6 bases, leaving 19 bases between the germline ends. The CDR3 region is CATSRRGHPNSPLHF. The CDR3 nucleotides are TGTGCCACATCGAGGAGAGGGCACCCTAATTCACCCCTCCACTTT.

This clonotype was seen many times. The J gene is TRBJ2-5, the V gene TRBV12-3 or TRBV12-4; 7 nucleotides agree with TRBD1. V was clipped by 5 bases and J by 1 base; unmatched bases: 7. The CDR3 sequence is 15 residues long. The CDR3, as DNA: TGTGCCAGCAGTGCGCTGACAGGGCCCCAAGAGACCCAGTACTTC. Encoded protein: CASSALTGPQETQYF.

This clonotype was detected once. The chain is built from TRBV20-1 and TRBJ2-1, with D perhaps TRBD1 (5 bases). The V and J ends lost 8 bases and 2 bases respectively, with 13 bases between them. The germline V gene encodes CDR1 DFQATT and CDR2 SNEGSKA (reference sequence). CDR3 size: 13 residues. The CDR3 DNA reads TGCAGTTCTGGACCCAGGGCCTACAATGAGCAGTTCTTC. This codes for CSSGPRAYNEQFF.

The V gene is TRBV7-2, the J gene TRBJ1-1; a possible D gene is TRBD1 (6 bases). The germline V gene has CDR1 SGHTA and CDR2 FQGNSA. The V and J ends lost 6 bases and 4 bases respectively, with 15 bases between them. The CDR3 extends over 14 amino acids. This CDR3 reads CASSQIRDTTEAFF. As DNA, the CDR3 is TGTGCCAGCAGTCAGATCCGGGACACCACTGAAGCTTTCTTT.

Details on this clonotype: At one of its ends the junction is not consistent with the germline gene, which may arise from a read error. The CDR3 nucleotides are TGCAGTGCTGGGGTTGGGCGGCGCAATGGGCAGTTCTTC. This codes for CSAGVGRRNGQFF. This rearrangement joins TRBV20-1 to TRBJ2-1; D unclear. This CDR3 is 13 amino acids long. The V gene's germline CDR1 is DFQATT and CDR2 SNEGSKA (reference sequence).

This clonotype has only a few counts. The V gene is TRBV12-3 or TRBV12-4, the J gene TRBJ2-5; perhaps D is TRBD1 or TRBD2 (6 bases each). V lost 3 bases to trimming and J lost 11 bases, with 16 bases between them. This CDR3 has 13 amino acids. The CDR3 DNA is TGTGCCAGCAGTTTTGGGGGGCACAATGAGCAGTACTTC. Translation gives CASSFGGHNEQYF.